Listed here is a single T cell receptor beta chain. The length of the CDR3 is 18 residues. Germline CDR1 is MDHEN and CDR2 is SYDVKM. Trimming left V 2 bases short and J 2 bases short, with 19 bases between. This record belongs to a study of T-cell reconstitution after alpha-beta-depleted transplantation in children. The TCRbeta library incorporated unique molecular identifiers. Using its own MiXCR run on the PCR reads, TCRdb lists one record per CDR3 protein. The repertoire consists of a few hundred thousand distinct CDR3 sequences, with approximately 13% occurring once and the leading ten covering about 5.4%.

The TCR sequence derives from a human donor who donated a stem cell graft to a child with combined immunodeficiency. The V and J genes are TRBV28 and TRBJ1-5; D unclear. Sequenced material: PBMCs from the stem cell graft donor, taken from the stem cell graft. CDR3 sequence (DNA): TGTGCCAGCAGTTTAAGCTTTGTGTGGGCAAGGGGCAATCAGCCCCAGCATTTT. Its translation is CASSLSFVWARGNQPQHF.